The entry below gives a single T cell receptor beta chain sequence along with its context. This record belongs to a study of blood T cell repertoires in COVID-19. Germline CDR1 and CDR2: SGHVS and FNYEAQ. This CDR3 has 18 residues. Trimming cost V 3 bases and J 7 bases; bases outside gene matches: 14. Sequenced by immunoSEQ multiplex PCR; TCRdb stores in-frame clones only, minus some. The data show 90,000 to 130,000 clones, 75% to 80% seen once. The sequencing sample was made of peripheral blood. The clonotype comes from a woman of 80 years or more with active or convalescent COVID-19. The V call is TRBV7-6, the J call TRBJ2-1; TRBD2 matches 11 bases. DNA for the CDR3: TGTGCCAGCAGCTTCGGATCGGCCACTAGCGGGAGTGGTAATGAGCAGTTCTTC. Encoded protein: CASSFGSATSGSGNEQFF.